This T cell receptor (beta chain) appears in the sequencing data of a study of blood T cells in healthy people across ages. Only one count was recorded for this clonotype. The use of a sample-barcoded 5' primer and a J-beta primer mix characterized a second PCR of about 7 to 12 cycles. The yield of each sample was at least 2.5 million CDR3-containing paired-end reads. TCRdb re-called the 5' RACE reads with MiXCR, one entry per CDR3 protein. The profile covers 890,000 or so distinct CDR3 sequences, with approximately 59% appearing a single time and about 27% taken by the ten largest. The CDR3 runs 13 residues. The germline V and J ends were trimmed by 5 bases and 3 bases, with 10 bases remaining between them.

Sequenced: blood. This chain uses TRBV12-3 or TRBV12-4 with TRBJ1-1; D uncertain. The receptor's source is a man aged 30 to 39 in good health. CDR3 amino acids: CASSRVLDTEAFF. As DNA, the CDR3 is TGTGCCAGCAGTCGGGTGTTGGACACTGAAGCTTTCTTT.